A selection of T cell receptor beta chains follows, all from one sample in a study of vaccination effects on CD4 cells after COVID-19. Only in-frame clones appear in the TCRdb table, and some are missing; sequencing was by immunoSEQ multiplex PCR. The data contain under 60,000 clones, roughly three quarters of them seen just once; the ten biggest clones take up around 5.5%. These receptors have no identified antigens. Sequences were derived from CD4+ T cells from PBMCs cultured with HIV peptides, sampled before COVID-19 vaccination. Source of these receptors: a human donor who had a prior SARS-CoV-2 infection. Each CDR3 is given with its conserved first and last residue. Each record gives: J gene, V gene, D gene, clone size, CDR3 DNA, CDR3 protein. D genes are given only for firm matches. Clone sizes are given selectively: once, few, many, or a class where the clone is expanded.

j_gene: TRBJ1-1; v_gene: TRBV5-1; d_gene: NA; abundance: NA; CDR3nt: TGCGCCAGCAGCCTGACACATACGAACACTGAAGCTTTCTTT; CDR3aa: CASSLTHTNTEAFF
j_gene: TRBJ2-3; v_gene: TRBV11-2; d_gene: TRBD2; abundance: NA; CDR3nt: TGTGCCAGCAGCCCAGTAGCGGGGGCGGGGACAGATACGCAGTATTTT; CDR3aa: CASSPVAGAGTDTQYF
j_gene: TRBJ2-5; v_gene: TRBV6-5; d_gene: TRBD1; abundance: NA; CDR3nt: TGTGCCAGCAGTATTACAGGGGTGCGTGAGACCCAGTACTTC; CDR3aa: CASSITGVRETQYF
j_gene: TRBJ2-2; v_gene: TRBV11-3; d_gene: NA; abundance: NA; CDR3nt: TGTGCCAGCAGCCACCGCGGGGTCGACACCGGGGAGCTGTTTTTT; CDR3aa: CASSHRGVDTGELFF
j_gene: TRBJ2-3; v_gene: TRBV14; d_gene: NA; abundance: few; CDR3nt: TGTGCCAGCAGCCAAGACAGGTGGGGAGATACGCAGTATTTT; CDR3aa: CASSQDRWGDTQYF
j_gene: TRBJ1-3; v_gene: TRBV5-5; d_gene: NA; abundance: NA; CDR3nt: TGTGCCAGCAGATCCTATGTGGGAGGCTCTGGAAACACCATATATTTT; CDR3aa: CASRSYVGGSGNTIYF
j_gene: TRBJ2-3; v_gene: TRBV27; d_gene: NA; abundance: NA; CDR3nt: TGTGCCAGCAGTTTATATGCGCGGGTGAAAACAGATACGCAGTATTTT; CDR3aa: CASSLYARVKTDTQYF
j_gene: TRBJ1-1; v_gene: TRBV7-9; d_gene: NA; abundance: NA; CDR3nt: TGTGCCAGCAGCTTCCGGGACGGAAACACTGAAGCTTTCTTT; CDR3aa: CASSFRDGNTEAFF
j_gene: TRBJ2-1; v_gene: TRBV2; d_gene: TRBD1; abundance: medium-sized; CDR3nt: TGTGCCAGCGGGGGACAGGGGGCGCAAAATGAGCAGTTCTTC; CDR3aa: CASGGQGAQNEQFF
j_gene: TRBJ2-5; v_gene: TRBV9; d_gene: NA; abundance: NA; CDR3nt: TGTGCCAGCAGCATCCGGGCCGTCGGTTTCGGGGCCCAGTACTTC; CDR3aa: CASSIRAVGFGAQYF
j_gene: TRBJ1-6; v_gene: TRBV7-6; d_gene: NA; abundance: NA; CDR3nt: TGTGCCAGCAGCTTAGTTACGGGGGCAAATTCACCCCTCCACTTT; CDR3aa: CASSLVTGANSPLHF
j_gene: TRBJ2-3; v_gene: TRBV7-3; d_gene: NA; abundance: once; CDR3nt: TGTGCCAGCAGCTTAAGTCCAGCCGATACGCAGTATTTT; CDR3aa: CASSLSPADTQYF
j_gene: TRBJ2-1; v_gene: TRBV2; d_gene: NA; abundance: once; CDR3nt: TGTGCCAGTGGGACGGATTACAATGAGCAGTTCTTC; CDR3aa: CASGTDYNEQFF
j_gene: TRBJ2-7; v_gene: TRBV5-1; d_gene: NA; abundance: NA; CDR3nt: TGCGCCAGCAGCTTTGGGGGGCCCAGCGGGTACGAGCAGTACTTC; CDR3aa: CASSFGGPSGYEQYF
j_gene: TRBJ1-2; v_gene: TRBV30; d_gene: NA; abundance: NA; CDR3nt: TGTGCCTGGAGTGTCCCGGGGCTTGGCTACACCTTC; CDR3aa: CAWSVPGLGYTF
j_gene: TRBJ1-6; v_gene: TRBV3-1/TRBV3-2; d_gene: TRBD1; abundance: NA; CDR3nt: TGTGCCAGCAGCCTAAGGGACAGGGTTAGTTCACCCCTCCACTTT; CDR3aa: CASSLRDRVSSPLHF
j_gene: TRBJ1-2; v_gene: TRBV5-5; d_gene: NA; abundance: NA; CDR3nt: TGTGCCAGCAGCGCCGGACAAATGAGAATCTGGGAGGACCCCTATGGCTACACCTTC; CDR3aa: CASSAGQMRIWEDPYGYTF
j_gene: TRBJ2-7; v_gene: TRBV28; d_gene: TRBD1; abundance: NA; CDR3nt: TGTGCCAGCATGGCAGGGGGCCTTTACGAGCAGTACTTC; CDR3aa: CASMAGGLYEQYF
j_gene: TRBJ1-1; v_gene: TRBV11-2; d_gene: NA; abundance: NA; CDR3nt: TGTGCCAGCAGCTTAGCGGGACAACTGAACACTGAAGCTTTCTTT; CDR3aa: CASSLAGQLNTEAFF
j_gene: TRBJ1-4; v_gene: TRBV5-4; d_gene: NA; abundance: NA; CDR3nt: TGTGCCAGCAGCCTTGGCTCTGAGGGGGGTGAAAAACTGTTTTTT; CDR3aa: CASSLGSEGGEKLFF
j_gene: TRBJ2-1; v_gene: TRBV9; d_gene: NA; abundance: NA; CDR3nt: TGTGCCAGCAGCGTCTTAGGTGGCTCCTACAATGAGCAGTTCTTC; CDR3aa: CASSVLGGSYNEQFF
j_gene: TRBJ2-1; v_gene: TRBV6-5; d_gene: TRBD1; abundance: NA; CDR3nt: TGTGCCAGCGAGAAAGGACAGGGGCCCTACAATGAGCAGTTCTTC; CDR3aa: CASEKGQGPYNEQFF
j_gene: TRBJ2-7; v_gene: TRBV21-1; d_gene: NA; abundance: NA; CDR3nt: TGTGCCAGCAGCAATGGCATTATACCGGGACTGGAATTCTACGAGCAGTACTTC; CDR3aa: CASSNGIIPGLEFYEQYF
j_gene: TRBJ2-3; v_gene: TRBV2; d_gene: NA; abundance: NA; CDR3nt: TGTGCCAGCACCCCGGAGTGGGACCGACCGAACACAGATACGCAGTATTTT; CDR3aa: CASTPEWDRPNTDTQYF
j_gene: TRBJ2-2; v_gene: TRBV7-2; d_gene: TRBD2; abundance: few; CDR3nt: TGTGCCAGCAGCTTATCTCCCAGCGGGGGGAACACCGGGGAGCTGTTTTTT; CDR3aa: CASSLSPSGGNTGELFF
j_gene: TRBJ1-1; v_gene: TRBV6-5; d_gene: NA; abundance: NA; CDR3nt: TGTGCCAGCAGTTACGAGAAAGCTTTCTTT; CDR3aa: CASSYEKAFF
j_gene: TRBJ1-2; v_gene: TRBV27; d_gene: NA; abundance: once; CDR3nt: TGTGCCAGCAGTTTCGGGTATGGCTACACCTTC; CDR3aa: CASSFGYGYTF
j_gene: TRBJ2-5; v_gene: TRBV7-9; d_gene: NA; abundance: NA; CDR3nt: TGTGCCAGCAGCTATGCTGGTAGTCAAGAGACCCAGTACTTC; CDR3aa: CASSYAGSQETQYF
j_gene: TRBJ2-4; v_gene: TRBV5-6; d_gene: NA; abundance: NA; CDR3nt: TGTGCCAGCAGCTTGGGGACGGCTGAACTAGCCAAAAACATTCAGTACTTC; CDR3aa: CASSLGTAELAKNIQYF
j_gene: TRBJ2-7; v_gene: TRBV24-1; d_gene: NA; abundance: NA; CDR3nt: TGTGCCACCAGTGATCGGTTCGAGCAGTACTTC; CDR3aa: CATSDRFEQYF
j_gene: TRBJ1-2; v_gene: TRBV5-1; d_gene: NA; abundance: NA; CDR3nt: TGCGCCAGCAGCCAGAATCCGGGACAAGGCGACTATGGCTACACCTTC; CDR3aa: CASSQNPGQGDYGYTF
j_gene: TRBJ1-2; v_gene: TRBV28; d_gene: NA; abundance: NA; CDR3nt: TGTGCCAGCAGTTTAGCTTCCATTGGCTACACCTTC; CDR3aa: CASSLASIGYTF
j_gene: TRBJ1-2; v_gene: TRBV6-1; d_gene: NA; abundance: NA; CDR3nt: TGTGCCAGCAGTGACGTCACGGGCGCCGGGTATGGCTACACCTTC; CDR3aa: CASSDVTGAGYGYTF
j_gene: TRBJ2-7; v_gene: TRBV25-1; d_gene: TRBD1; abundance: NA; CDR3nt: TGTGCCAGCAGTTCCTCCCCCGGGACAGGGATGCACGAGCAGTACTTC; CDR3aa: CASSSSPGTGMHEQYF
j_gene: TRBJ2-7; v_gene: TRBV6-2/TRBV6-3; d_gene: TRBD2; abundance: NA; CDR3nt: TGTGCCAGCAGTTTACTGGGACTAGCGGGAGTCCGCGAGCAGTACTTC; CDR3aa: CASSLLGLAGVREQYF
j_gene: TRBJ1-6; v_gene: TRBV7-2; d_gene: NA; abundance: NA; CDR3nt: TGTGCCAGCAGCTACCGGACCTCAGCCTATAATTCACCCCTCCACTTT; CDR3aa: CASSYRTSAYNSPLHF
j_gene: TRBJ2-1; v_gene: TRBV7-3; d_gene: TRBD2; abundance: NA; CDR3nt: TGTGCCAGCAGCAGAGGCGGGACTAGCGCGTACAATGAGCAGTTCTTC; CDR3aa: CASSRGGTSAYNEQFF
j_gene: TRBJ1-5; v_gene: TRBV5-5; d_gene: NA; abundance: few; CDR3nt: TGTGCCAGCAGCGCAGAGAGGTGGCAGCCCCAGCATTTT; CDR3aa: CASSAERWQPQHF
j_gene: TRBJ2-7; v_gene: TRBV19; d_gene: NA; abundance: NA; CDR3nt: TGTGCCAGTAGTACGACAGGCCTAGGCGCCTACGAGCAGTACTTC; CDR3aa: CASSTTGLGAYEQYF
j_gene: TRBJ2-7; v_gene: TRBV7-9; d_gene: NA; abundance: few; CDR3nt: TGTGCCAGCAGTCTACACCTCGTGAGCTCCTACGAGCAGTACTTC; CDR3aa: CASSLHLVSSYEQYF
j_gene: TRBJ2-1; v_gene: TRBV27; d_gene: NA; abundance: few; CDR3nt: TGTGCCAGCAGTTTAGCGGGGATCCTCAATGAGCAGTTCTTC; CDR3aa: CASSLAGILNEQFF
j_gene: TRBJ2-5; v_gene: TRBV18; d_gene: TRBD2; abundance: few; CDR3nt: TGTGCCAGCTCTCATATAGGCGGGGGGGCAGCGGAGACCCAGTACTTC; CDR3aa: CASSHIGGGAAETQYF
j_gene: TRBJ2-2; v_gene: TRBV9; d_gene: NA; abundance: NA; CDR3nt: TGTGCCAGCAGCGTCAGACCGGGGAACACCGGGGAGCTGTTTTTT; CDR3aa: CASSVRPGNTGELFF
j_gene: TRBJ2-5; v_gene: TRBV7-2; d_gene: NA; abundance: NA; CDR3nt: TGTGCCAGCAGCTTAGGGACACGACGGCGGGAGACCCAGTACTTC; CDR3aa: CASSLGTRRRETQYF
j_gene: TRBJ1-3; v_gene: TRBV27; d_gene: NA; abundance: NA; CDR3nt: TGTGCCAGCAGTCAATGGGAGGGTGGAAACACCATATATTTT; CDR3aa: CASSQWEGGNTIYF
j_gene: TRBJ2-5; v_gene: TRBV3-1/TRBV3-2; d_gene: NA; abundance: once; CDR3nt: TGTGCCAGCAGCCAAGCTGGACTACGACAAGAGACCCAGTACTTC; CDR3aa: CASSQAGLRQETQYF
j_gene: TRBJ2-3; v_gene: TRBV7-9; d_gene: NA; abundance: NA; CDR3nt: TGTGCCAGCAGCTACGAGGGAGGAAAGGGAGATACGCAGTATTTT; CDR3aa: CASSYEGGKGDTQYF
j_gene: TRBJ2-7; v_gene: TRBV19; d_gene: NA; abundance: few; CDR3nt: TGTGCCAGTAGTATAAAGGGGGGGTGGACTCTGAATCACGAGCAGTACTTC; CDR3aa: CASSIKGGWTLNHEQYF
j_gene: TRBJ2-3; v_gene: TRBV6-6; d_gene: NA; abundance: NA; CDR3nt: TGTGCCAGCAGTGCTACAGATACGCAGTATTTT; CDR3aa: CASSATDTQYF
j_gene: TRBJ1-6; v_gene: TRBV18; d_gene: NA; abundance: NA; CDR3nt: TGTGCCAGCTCACCGGGGCCAGGAGATAATTCACCCCTCCACTTT; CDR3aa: CASSPGPGDNSPLHF
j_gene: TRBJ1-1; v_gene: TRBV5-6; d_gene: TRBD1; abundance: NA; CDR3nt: TGTGCCAGCAGCTTTCCACAGGGGGGCACTGAAGCTTTCTTT; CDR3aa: CASSFPQGGTEAFF
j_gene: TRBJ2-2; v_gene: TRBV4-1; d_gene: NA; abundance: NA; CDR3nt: TGCGCCAGCAGCCGACTGAACACCGGGGAGCTGTTTTTT; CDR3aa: CASSRLNTGELFF
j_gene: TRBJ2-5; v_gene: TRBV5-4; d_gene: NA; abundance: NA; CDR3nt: TGTGCCAGCAGCTTGGGTGGCGAGGGCCAAGAGACCCAGTACTTC; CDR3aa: CASSLGGEGQETQYF
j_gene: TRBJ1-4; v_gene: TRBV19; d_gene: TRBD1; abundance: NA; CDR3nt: TGTGCCAGACCCGGGACAGGGAAGGAGAATGAAAAACTGTTTTTT; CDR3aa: CARPGTGKENEKLFF